This T cell receptor beta chain was observed in a study of CD8 T cells in Susac syndrome. Sequencing of TCR beta drew on CD8+ and CD4+ T cells from blood. The ends were cut back, 7 bases at V and 3 bases at J, with 15 bases in the middle. The CDR3 loop spans 14 amino acids. Reverse transcription of 0.5 to 1 ug RNA used random hexamers. Amplification of TCR beta CDR3 used immunoSEQ multiplex PCR across 54 Vbeta and 13 Jbeta. Each CDR3 protein gets one entry after TCRdb re-called the immunoSEQ multiplex PCR reads with MiXCR. Of about 300,000 distinct CDR3 sequences in the sample, under 95% were seen once.

The sample consisted of CD4+ T cells from PBMCs. The clonotype comes from a human donor with multiple sclerosis. The chain recombines TRBV12-3 or TRBV12-4 with TRBJ1-1; D unresolved. CDR3: CASTLRERDTEAFF. The DNA of the CDR3 is TGTGCCAGCACCCTACGGGAGAGGGACACTGAAGCTTTCTTT.